This T cell receptor (beta chain) comes out of a study of tumor-infiltrating lymphocytes in primary liver carcinoma. Synthesis of TCR beta cDNA was carried out from around 540 ng total RNA with a constant-region primer. Employing slightly modified ARM-PCR, three nested multiplex PCR rounds were run, and these gave rise to the TCR beta libraries. A C-beta reverse primer and TRBV1-TRBV30 forward primers served in each of the first two PCR rounds, at roughly 10 cycles apiece. TCRdb ran MiXCR on the multiplex PCR reads and lists one entry per CDR3 protein. The sample holds some 190,000 distinct CDR3 sequences; about 55% are singletons and the top ten take approximately 65%. Extraction also yielded germline DNA, while blood RNA was obtained from unsorted whole blood. Germline V gene sequence: CDR1 ENHRY, CDR2 SYGVKD. This CDR3 spans 13 amino acids. Deletions cut 0 bases from V and 8 bases from J, with 10 bases between.

The sequenced sample consisted of peripheral blood. This rearrangement joins TRBV10-3 to TRBJ1-2, with D perhaps TRBD1 (5 bases). The sequence was obtained from a man aged 35 to 55 with primary liver carcinoma and hepatitis B virus infection. The CDR3 loop reads CAISESVGAGYTF. CDR3 DNA sequence: TGTGCCATCAGTGAGTCGGTAGGGGCAGGCTACACCTTC.